Listed here are 10 T cell receptor beta chains from one sample, sequenced in a study of blood T cell dynamics during melanoma immunotherapy. Measured with immunoSEQ multiplex PCR; TCRdb has only the in-frame clones, and not every one. The repertoire holds fewer than 15,000 clones, with around 86% as singletons. Noted time point: week 3, after first cycle of checkpoint inhibitor. The sample here was blood, taken from a patient treated with checkpoint blockade. All receptors derive from a human donor with melanoma.

This chain joins TRBV19 and TRBJ2-7, with TRBD1 matching over 9 bases. The junction had 5 bases not matched to a gene; V was cut back by 5 bases and J by 0 bases. This CDR3 has 15 amino acids. Germline-derived CDR1 and CDR2 are LNHDA and SQIVND (reference sequence). The CDR3: CASSSGQGPSYEQYF. DNA for the CDR3: TGTGCCAGTAGTTCAGGACAGGGGCCCTCCTACGAGCAGTACTTC.

The chain combines TRBV6-8 with TRBJ1-4; a weak D match, TRBD1 (6 bases). Germline assignment: CDR1 MNHGY and CDR2 SAAAGT. The CDR3 runs 13 residues. V was cut by 4 bases and J by 5 bases, with 8 bases left in between. The CDR3 DNA reads TGTGCCAGCAGTTGGGGGCTAAATGAAAAACTGTTTTTT. Protein sequence: CASSWGLNEKLFF.

CDR3 DNA: TGTGCCAGCAGCCAAGATCGTCAGGGGGCGAGGGAAGCTTTCTTT. Residues: CASSQDRQGAREAFF. This chain links TRBV14 with TRBJ1-1, with 8 nucleotides matching TRBD1. Germline V gene lookup returns CDR1 SGHDN and CDR2 FVKESK. The CDR3 is made up of 15 amino acids. Germline trimming cut 0 bases from V and 8 bases from J; bases unmatched to any gene: 8.

V and J are TRBV7-9 and TRBJ2-7; the D gene could be TRBD1 or TRBD2 (5 bases each). This CDR3 has 13 amino acids. Germline V gene lookup returns CDR1 SEHNR and CDR2 FQNEAQ (reference sequence). The V gene lost 5 bases and the J gene lost 2 bases, with 10 bases spanning the gap. As DNA, the CDR3 is TGTGCCAGCAGCCCCGGGGCTCCCTACGAGCAGTACTTC. This encodes CASSPGAPYEQYF.

J is TRBJ1-5 and V is TRBV21-1; TRBD1 is the table's D call, not checked against the DNA. TRBV21-1 is marked as a pseudogene. This CDR3 is 14 amino acids long. CDR3 residues: CASSDGTAQEPQHF. CDR3 nucleotide sequence: TGTGCCAGCAGCGATGGGACAGCCCAGGAGCCCCAGCATTTT.

The chain has TRBV21-1 and TRBJ1-6. TRBV21-1 is a recognized pseudogene. This CDR3 is built from 17 residues. CDR3 sequence reads: CASSKPVRSRGNSPLHF. Written as DNA, the CDR3 is TGTGCCAGCAGCAAACCGGTAAGGTCCCGAGGTAATTCACCCCTCCACTTT.

This chain links TRBV30 with TRBJ1-5, with D possibly being TRBD1 (5 bases). Trimming stripped 3 bases from V and 7 bases from J, with 16 bases between. CDR1 is GTSNPN, CDR2 SVGIG, per germline (reference sequence). CDR3 length equals 14 residues. The CDR3 bases are TGTGCCTGGAGGGGAGACGGGGACGCGCAGCCCCAGCATTTT. This encodes CAWRGDGDAQPQHF. The full variable domain, completed using reference TRBV30 and TRBJ1-5, is SQTIHQWPATLVQPVGSPLSLECTVEGTSNPNLYWYRQAAGRGLQLLFYSVGIGQISSEVPQNLSASRPQDRQFILSSKKLLLSDSGFYLCAWRGDGDAQPQHFGDGTRLSIL.

This rearrangement joins TRBV30 to TRBJ1-1; D is uncertain. This CDR3 spans 11 amino acids. V shed 5 bases and J shed 2 bases, with 6 bases lying between them. Germline-derived CDR1 and CDR2 are GTSNPN and SVGIG (reference sequence). DNA for the CDR3: TGTGCCTGGGGACCAAACACTGAAGCTTTCTTT. As protein: CAWGPNTEAFF.

The genes are TRBV6-1 and TRBJ2-5, with a weak D call TRBD2 (7 bases). V was cut by 1 base and J by 5 bases, with 14 bases left in between. The CDR3 totals 15 residues. Germline V gives CDR1 MNHNS, CDR2 SASEGT. CDR3 sequence: CASSEGGGGFETQYF. DNA for the CDR3: TGTGCCAGCAGTGAAGGCGGGGGCGGTTTCGAGACCCAGTACTTC.

This rearrangement joins TRBV7-6 to TRBJ2-2, with D perhaps matching TRBD2 (6 bases). The length of the CDR3 is 15 residues. CDR1 is SGHVS, CDR2 FNYEAQ, per germline. The V end was cut by 5 bases, the J end by 4 bases, with 14 bases between. The chain's CDR3 is CASSPGASVTGELFF. The DNA of the CDR3 is TGTGCCAGCAGCCCCGGAGCTAGCGTCACCGGGGAGCTGTTTTTT.